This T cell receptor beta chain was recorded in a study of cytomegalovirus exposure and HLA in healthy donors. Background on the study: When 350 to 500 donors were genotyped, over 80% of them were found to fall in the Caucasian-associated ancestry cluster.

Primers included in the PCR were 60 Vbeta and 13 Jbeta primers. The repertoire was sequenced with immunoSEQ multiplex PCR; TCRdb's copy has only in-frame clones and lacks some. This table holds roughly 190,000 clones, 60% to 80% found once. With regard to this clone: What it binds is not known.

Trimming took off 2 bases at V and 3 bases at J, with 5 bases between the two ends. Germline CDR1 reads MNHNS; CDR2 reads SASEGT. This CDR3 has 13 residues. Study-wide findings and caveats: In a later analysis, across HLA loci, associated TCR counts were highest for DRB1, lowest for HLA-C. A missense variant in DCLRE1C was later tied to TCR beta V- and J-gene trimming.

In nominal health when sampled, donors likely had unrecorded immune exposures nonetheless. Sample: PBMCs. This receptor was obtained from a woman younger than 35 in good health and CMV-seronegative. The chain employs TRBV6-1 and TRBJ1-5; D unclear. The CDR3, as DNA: TGTGCCAGCAGTGAATCTATCAATCAGCCCCAGCATTTT. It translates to CASSESINQPQHF.